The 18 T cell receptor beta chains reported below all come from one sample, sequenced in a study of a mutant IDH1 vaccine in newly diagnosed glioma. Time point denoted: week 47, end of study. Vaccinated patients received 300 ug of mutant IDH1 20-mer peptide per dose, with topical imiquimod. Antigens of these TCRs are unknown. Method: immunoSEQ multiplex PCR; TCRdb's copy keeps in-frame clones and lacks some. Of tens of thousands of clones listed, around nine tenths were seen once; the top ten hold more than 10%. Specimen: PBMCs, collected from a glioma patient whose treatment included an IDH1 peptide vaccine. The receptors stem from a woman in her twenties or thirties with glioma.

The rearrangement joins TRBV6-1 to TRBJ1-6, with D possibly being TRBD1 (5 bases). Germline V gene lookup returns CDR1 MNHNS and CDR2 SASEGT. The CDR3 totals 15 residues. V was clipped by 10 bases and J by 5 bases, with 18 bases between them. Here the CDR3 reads CANHFRDRDNSPLHF. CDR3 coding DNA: TGTGCCAACCATTTCCGGGACCGGGATAATTCACCCCTCCACTTT.

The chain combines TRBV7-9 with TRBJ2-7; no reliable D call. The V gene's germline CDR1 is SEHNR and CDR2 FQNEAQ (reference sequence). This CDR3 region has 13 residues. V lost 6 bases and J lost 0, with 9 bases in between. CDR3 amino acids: CASSRDTSYEQYF. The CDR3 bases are TGTGCCAGCAGTCGCGACACCTCCTACGAGCAGTACTTC.

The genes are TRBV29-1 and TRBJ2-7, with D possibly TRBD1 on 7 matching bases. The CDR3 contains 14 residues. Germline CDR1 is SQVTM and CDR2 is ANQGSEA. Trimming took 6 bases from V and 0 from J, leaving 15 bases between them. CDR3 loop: CSVRRDSTSYEQYF. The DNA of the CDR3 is TGCAGCGTCCGGAGGGACAGTACCTCCTACGAGCAGTACTTC.

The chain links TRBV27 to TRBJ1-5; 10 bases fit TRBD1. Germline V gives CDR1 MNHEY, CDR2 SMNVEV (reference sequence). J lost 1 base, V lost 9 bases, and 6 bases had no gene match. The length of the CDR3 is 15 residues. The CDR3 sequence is CASRQGAVSNQPQHF. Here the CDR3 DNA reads TGTGCCAGTAGACAGGGGGCGGTGAGCAATCAGCCCCAGCATTTT.

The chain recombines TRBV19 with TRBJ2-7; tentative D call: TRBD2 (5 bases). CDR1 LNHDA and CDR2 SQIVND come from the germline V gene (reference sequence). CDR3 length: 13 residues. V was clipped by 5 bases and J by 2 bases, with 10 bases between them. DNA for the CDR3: TGTGCCAGTAGTCTAGGAGGACCCTACGAGCAGTACTTC. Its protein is CASSLGGPYEQYF.

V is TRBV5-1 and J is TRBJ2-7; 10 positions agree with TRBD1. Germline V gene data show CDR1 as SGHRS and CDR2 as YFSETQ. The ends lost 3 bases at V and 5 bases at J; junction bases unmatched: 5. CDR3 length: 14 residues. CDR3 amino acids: CASSSRTGGNEQYF. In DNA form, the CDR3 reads TGCGCCAGCAGCTCGCGGACAGGGGGTAACGAGCAGTACTTC.

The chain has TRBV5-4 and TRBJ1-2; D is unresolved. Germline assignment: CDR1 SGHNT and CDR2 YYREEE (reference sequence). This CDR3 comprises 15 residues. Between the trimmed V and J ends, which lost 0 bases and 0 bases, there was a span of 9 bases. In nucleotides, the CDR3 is TGTGCCAGCAGCTTGGACCCAATAGCTAACTATGGCTACACCTTC. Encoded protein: CASSLDPIANYGYTF.

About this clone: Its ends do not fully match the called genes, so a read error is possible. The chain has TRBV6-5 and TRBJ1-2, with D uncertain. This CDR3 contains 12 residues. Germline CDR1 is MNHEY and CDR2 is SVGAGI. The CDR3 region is CASSYSMQDYSF. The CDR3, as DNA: TGTGCCAGCAGTTACTCGATGCAGGACTACAGCTTC.

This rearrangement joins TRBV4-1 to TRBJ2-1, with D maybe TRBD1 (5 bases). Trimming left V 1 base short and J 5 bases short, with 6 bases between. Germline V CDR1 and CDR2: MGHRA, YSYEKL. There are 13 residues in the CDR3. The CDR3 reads CASSQGRDNEQFF. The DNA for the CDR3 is TGCGCCAGCAGCCAAGGCAGGGACAATGAGCAGTTCTTC.

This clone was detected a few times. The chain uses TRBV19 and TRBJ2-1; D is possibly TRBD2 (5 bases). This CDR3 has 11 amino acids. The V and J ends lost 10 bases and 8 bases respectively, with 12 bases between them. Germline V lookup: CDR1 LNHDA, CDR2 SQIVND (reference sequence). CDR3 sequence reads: CATSERDEQFF. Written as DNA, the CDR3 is TGTGCCACCTCGGAGAGGGATGAGCAGTTCTTC.

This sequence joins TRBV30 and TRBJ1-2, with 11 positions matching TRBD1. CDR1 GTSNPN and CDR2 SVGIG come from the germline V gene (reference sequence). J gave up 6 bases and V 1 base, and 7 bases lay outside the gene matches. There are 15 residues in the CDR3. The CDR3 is CAWSGGQGELNGYTF. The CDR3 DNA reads TGTGCCTGGAGTGGGGGACAGGGGGAGTTAAATGGCTACACCTTC.

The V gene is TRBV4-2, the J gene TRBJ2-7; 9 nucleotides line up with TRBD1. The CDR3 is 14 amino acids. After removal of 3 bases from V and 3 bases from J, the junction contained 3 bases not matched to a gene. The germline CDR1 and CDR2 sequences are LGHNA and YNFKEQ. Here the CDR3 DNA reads TGTGCCAGCAGCCAGGGGACAGGGCGCTACGAGCAGTACTTC. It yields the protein CASSQGTGRYEQYF.

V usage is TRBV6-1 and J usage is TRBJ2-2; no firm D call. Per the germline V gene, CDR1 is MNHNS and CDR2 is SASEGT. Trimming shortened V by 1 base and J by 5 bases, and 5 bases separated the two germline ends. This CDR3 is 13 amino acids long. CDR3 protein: CASSEGRTGELFF. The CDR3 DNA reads TGTGCCAGCAGTGAAGGTCGGACCGGGGAGCTGTTTTTT.

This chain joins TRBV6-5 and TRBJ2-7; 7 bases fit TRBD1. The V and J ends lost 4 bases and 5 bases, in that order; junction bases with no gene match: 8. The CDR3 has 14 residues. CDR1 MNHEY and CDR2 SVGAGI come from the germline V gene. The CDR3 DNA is TGTGCCAGCAGTTTAACAGGGGTGATCGACGAGCAGTACTTC. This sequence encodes CASSLTGVIDEQYF.

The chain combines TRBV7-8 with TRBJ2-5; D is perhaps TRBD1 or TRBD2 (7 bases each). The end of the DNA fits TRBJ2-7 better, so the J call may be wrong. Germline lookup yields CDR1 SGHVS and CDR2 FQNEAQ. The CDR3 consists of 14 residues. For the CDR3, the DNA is TGTGCCAGCAGCCCCCAGGGGGGGAACTACGAGCAGTACTTC. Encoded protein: CASSPQGGNYEQYF.

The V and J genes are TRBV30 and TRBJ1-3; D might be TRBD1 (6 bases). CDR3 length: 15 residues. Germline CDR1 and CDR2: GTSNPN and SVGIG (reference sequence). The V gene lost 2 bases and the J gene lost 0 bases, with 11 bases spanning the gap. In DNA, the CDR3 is TGTGCCTGGAGTCGAACAGGGTCCTCTGGAAACACCATATATTTT. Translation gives CAWSRTGSSGNTIYF.

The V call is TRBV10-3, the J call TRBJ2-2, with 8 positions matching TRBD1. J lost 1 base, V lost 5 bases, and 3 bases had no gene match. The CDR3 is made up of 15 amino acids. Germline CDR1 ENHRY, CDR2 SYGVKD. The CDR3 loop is CAISTGTGNTGELFF. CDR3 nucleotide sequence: TGTGCCATCAGTACCGGGACAGGGAACACCGGGGAGCTGTTTTTT.

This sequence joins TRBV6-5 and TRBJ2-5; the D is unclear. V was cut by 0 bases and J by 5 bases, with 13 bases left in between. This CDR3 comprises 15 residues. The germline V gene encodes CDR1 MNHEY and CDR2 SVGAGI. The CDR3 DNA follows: TGTGCCAGCAGTTACTCCTGGTCAGATGGGGAGACCCAGTACTTC. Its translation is CASSYSWSDGETQYF.